Following are 12 T cell receptor beta chains from one sample sequenced in a study of CD8+ T cells in alopecia areata. TCR sequencing used cDNA made by reverse transcription of extracted RNA. The table came from immunoSEQ multiplex PCR; TCRdb's copy has only in-frame clones and leaves some out. Of 150,000 to 200,000 clones listed, approximately 62% are singletons. The treatment denotes: oral pan-JAK inhibitor, 5-10 mg twice daily. This specimen consisted of CD4+ T cells sorted from blood, obtained at week 24, from a patient treated with tofacitinib. These receptors were taken from a human donor with alopecia areata.

This clone was seen only once. The chain carries TRBV23-1 and TRBJ1-5; maybe TRBD1 (6 bases). TRBV23-1 is an open reading frame whose function is uncertain. The V and J ends lost 7 bases and 4 bases respectively, with 14 bases between them. The CDR3 has 14 residues. The CDR3 sequence is CASTGDGGNQPQHF. Written as DNA, the CDR3 is TGCGCCAGCACAGGGGATGGGGGGAATCAGCCCCAGCATTTT.

The chain couples TRBV5-1 to TRBJ2-5; the D is unclear. The CDR3 loop spans 15 amino acids. Germline V gene data show CDR1 as SGHRS and CDR2 as YFSETQ. Deletions cut 4 bases from V and 4 bases from J, with 17 bases between. The CDR3 region is CASSPQTADSETQYF. CDR3 sequence (DNA): TGCGCCAGCAGCCCACAGACGGCGGATTCAGAGACCCAGTACTTC. Filled out from reference TRBV5-1 and TRBJ2-5, the complete variable domain reads KAGVTQTPRYLIKTRGQQVTLSCSPISGHRSVSWYQQTPGQGLQFLFEYFSETQRNKGNFPGRFSGRQFSNSRSEMNVSTLELGDSALYLCASSPQTADSETQYFGPGTRLLVL.

The J gene is TRBJ2-3, the V gene TRBV4-1, with D unresolved. In germline, CDR1 is MGHRA, CDR2 YSYEKL. CDR3 length: 14 amino acids. The germline V and J ends were trimmed by 0 bases and 6 bases, with 10 bases remaining between them. The CDR3: CASSQDLGADTQYF. The CDR3 DNA reads as TGCGCCAGCAGCCAAGACCTTGGCGCCGATACGCAGTATTTT.

Remarks on this clone: One end of the junction is discordant with germline, which a read error may explain. The chain recombines TRBV4-1 with TRBJ2-7; D gene unclear. This CDR3 region has 13 residues. CDR1 and CDR2 (germline): MGHRA, YSYEKL. The CDR3 reads CASGQDPPDEQYF. DNA of the CDR3: TGCGCCAGCGGCCAAGATCCCCCCGACGAGCAGTACTTC.

V and J are TRBV2 and TRBJ2-7; D possibly corresponds to TRBD1 (6 bases). The CDR3 consists of 19 residues. The V end was cut by 6 bases, the J end by 5 bases, with 32 bases between. Germline V gene lookup returns CDR1 SNHLY and CDR2 FYNNEI. CDR3 DNA: TGTGCCAGCAGAGATGACCGGGACACCTGGCTCGGGCGTAATAACGAGCAGTACTTC. Its protein is CASRDDRDTWLGRNNEQYF.

This clone was seen more than once but under ten times. The rearrangement uses TRBV27 and TRBJ2-7; D is unclear. In germline, CDR1 is MNHEY, CDR2 SMNVEV (reference sequence). V was clipped by 8 bases and J by 2 bases, with 16 bases between them. This CDR3 spans 14 amino acids. The CDR3 sequence: CASWTVSVPYEQYF. CDR3 bases: TGTGCCAGCTGGACGGTCTCGGTCCCCTACGAGCAGTACTTC.

This clone was detected a few times. This chain uses TRBV29-1 with TRBJ1-2; the D is unclear. Per germline, CDR1 SQVTM and CDR2 ANQGSEA. The CDR3 length is 11 residues. V was cut by 7 bases and J by 5 bases, with 11 bases left in between. The CDR3 DNA sequence: TGCAGCGGGTGGTGGAGTTATGGCTACACCTTC. Translation gives CSGWWSYGYTF.

The chain links TRBV19 to TRBJ2-7, with a tentative D call TRBD1 (5 bases). Trimming pared 4 bases from V and 6 bases from J, leaving 16 bases between. The V gene's germline CDR1 is LNHDA and CDR2 SQIVND (reference sequence). This CDR3 is 14 amino acids long. CDR3 nucleotide sequence: TGTGCCAGTAGTACTCGAAGGGGAATCTCCGAGCAGTACTTC. Protein product: CASSTRRGISEQYF. The full variable domain, with the rest looked up from reference TRBV19 and TRBJ2-7, is DGGITQSPKYLFRKEGQNVTLSCEQNLNHDAMYWYRQDPGQGLRLIYYSQIVNDFQKGDIAEGYSVSREKKESFPLTVTSAQKNPTAFYLCASSTRRGISEQYFGPGTRLTVT.

The J gene is TRBJ2-7, the V gene TRBV4-1, with no clear D. Germline values: CDR1 MGHRA, CDR2 YSYEKL. The CDR3 is 11 residues long. Trimming took off 0 bases at V and 10 bases at J, with 7 bases between the two ends. CDR3 nucleotide sequence: TGCGCCAGCAGCCAAGATAGTGTTCAGTACTTC. It specifies CASSQDSVQYF.

This chain links TRBV6-6 with TRBJ1-5; tentative D call: TRBD1 (6 bases). V dropped 10 bases and J dropped 2 bases, with 18 bases sitting between them. Germline CDR1 and CDR2: MNHNY and SVGAGI (reference sequence). This CDR3 is built from 15 residues. CDR3 sequence reads: CATTRGRGGNQPQHF. The CDR3 DNA reads TGTGCCACAACTAGGGGCAGGGGTGGCAATCAGCCCCAGCATTTT.

The chain carries TRBV7-8 and TRBJ1-1, with 7 bases fitting TRBD1. CDR1 and CDR2 (germline): SGHVS, FQNEAQ. The CDR3 length is 16 residues. Trimming removed 5 bases from V and 7 bases from J; junction bases left unmatched: 16. The CDR3 loop reads CASSTRQGARYNEAFF. The CDR3 DNA reads as TGTGCCAGCAGCACCAGACAGGGTGCAAGGTATAATGAAGCTTTCTTT.

The chain carries TRBV2 and TRBJ2-2, with D uncertain. This CDR3 has 14 amino acids. Germline CDR1 and CDR2: SNHLY and FYNNEI. The V gene lost 7 bases and the J gene lost 0 bases, with 9 bases spanning the gap. The CDR3 is CASILFANTGELFF. CDR3 in DNA: TGTGCCAGCATATTGTTCGCGAACACCGGGGAGCTGTTTTTT.